These T cell receptor beta chains were read from a single sample in a study of CD8 T cells in ankylosing spondylitis. TCRdb reprocessed the 5' RACE reads with MiXCR, giving one entry per CDR3 protein. The sample lists about 500,000 distinct CDR3 sequences, over 9.5% seen once, with approximately 6.3% in the top ten. The sample was blood, either unsorted or a sorted T cell fraction (not recorded which). The receptors here all came from a male donor with ankylosing spondylitis. CDR3s include the opening cysteine and the closing phenylalanine or tryptophan. A D gene is named only where the DNA matches it firmly. Clone size is stated in some rows and not others, as once, few, many or a class when expanded.

>few|TRBV27|TRBJ2-3|.
CATSKFSRGLRREDTQYF
TGTGCCACCTCCAAGTTTTCCCGGGGCCTCCGGAGGGAGGATACGCAGTATTTT
>.|TRBV24-1|TRBJ2-2|.
CATSDLRALFF
TGTGCCACCAGTGATTTGCGAGCGTTGTTTTTT
>many|TRBV24-1|TRBJ2-2|TRBD2
CATSPGGTRNTGELFF
TGTGCCACCAGTCCCGGTGGGACTAGAAACACCGGGGAGCTGTTTTTT
>.|TRBV28|TRBJ2-4|.
CASSLGGTLRLAKNIQYF
TGTGCCAGCAGTTTAGGGGGGACACTCAGGCTAGCCAAAAACATTCAGTACTTC
>few|TRBV5-5|TRBJ2-5|.
CASSSGRMYQETQYF
TGTGCCAGCAGCTCGGGACGGATGTACCAAGAGACCCAGTACTTC
>.|TRBV3-1|TRBJ2-5|.
CASSQGGAETQYF
TGTGCCAGCAGCCAAGGAGGGGCTGAGACCCAGTACTTC
>few|TRBV29-1|TRBJ1-2|.
CSSTDRANYGYTF
TGCAGCTCAACAGACAGAGCTAACTATGGCTACACCTTC
>.|TRBV18|TRBJ2-5|.
CASSPVDRLETQYF
TGTGCCAGCTCACCGGTGGACCGACTTGAGACCCAGTACTTC
>.|TRBV7-9|TRBJ2-7|TRBD2
CASSFGLGTSQKQYF
TGTGCCAGCAGCTTCGGGCTAGGGACTAGCCAAAAGCAGTACTTC
>.|TRBV6-5|TRBJ2-1|TRBD2
CASSYKGLGYNEQFF
TGTGCCAGCAGTTACAAAGGACTAGGGTACAATGAGCAGTTCTTC
>.|TRBV20-1|TRBJ2-5|TRBD2
CSASNQPPGLAGEETQYF
TGCAGTGCTAGCAACCAGCCGCCGGGACTAGCGGGAGAGGAGACCCAGTACTTC
>few|TRBV7-9|TRBJ2-5|TRBD2
CASSPGLQRETQYF
TGTGCCAGCAGCCCGGGACTACAGAGGGAGACCCAGTACTTC
>many|TRBV5-1|TRBJ2-2|.
CASSSYGPQGGTGELFF
TGCGCCAGCAGCTCCTACGGGCCCCAAGGGGGAACCGGGGAGCTGTTTTTT
>.|TRBV5-1|TRBJ2-3|TRBD2
CASSLVGEGADTQYF
TGCGCCAGCAGCTTGGTGGGGGAGGGAGCAGATACGCAGTATTTT
>.|TRBV7-2|TRBJ1-2|.
CASSLVGQRSGYTF
TGTGCCAGCAGCTTAGTAGGACAGCGGAGCGGCTACACCTTC
>.|TRBV12-3/TRBV12-4|TRBJ2-1|.
CASSGGGQTSSYNEQFF
TGTGCCAGCAGCGGGGGGGGACAGACTAGCTCCTACAATGAGCAGTTCTTC
>few|TRBV7-6|TRBJ1-1|TRBD1
CASSRQGFLNTEAFF
TGTGCCAGCAGTCGACAGGGCTTTTTGAACACTGAAGCTTTCTTT
>few|TRBV7-9|TRBJ2-5|.
CASSLAGGSETQYF
TGTGCCAGCAGCTTAGCGGGAGGAAGCGAGACCCAGTACTTC
>many|TRBV11-2|TRBJ2-2|.
CASSPSGPWGELFF
TGTGCCAGCAGCCCCTCCGGGCCTTGGGGGGAGCTGTTTTTT
>.|TRBV12-3/TRBV12-4|TRBJ1-2|.
CASSLLGEYGYTF
TGTGCCAGCAGTTTGCTAGGGGAGTATGGCTACACCTTC
>.|TRBV18|TRBJ2-3|.
CASSPPFLASSTDTQYF
TGTGCCAGCTCACCACCCTTCCTAGCGTCAAGCACAGATACGCAGTATTTT
>.|TRBV20-1|TRBJ2-5|.
CSARADRDLVKETQYF
TGCAGTGCTAGAGCAGACCGGGACTTAGTCAAAGAGACCCAGTACTTC
>.|TRBV5-6|TRBJ1-3|.
CASSFGSSGNTIYF
TGTGCCAGCAGCTTCGGCAGCTCTGGAAACACCATATATTTT
>.|TRBV15|TRBJ2-5|.
CATSRFQETQYF
TGTGCCACCAGCAGATTCCAAGAGACCCAGTACTTC
>few|TRBV29-1|TRBJ2-2|TRBD2
CSVEILTSGIGGELFF
TGCAGCGTTGAAATTTTAACTAGCGGGATTGGCGGGGAGCTGTTTTTT
>.|TRBV6-2/TRBV6-3|TRBJ2-2|TRBD2
CASSPPPVSRGGTGELFF
TGTGCCAGCAGCCCCCCTCCCGTCTCCCGGGGGGGCACCGGGGAGCTGTTTTTT